The entry below describes one T cell receptor (beta chain). Sequencing was performed with immunoSEQ multiplex PCR; in TCRdb, only in-frame clones are kept and a portion is missing. This sample has 100,000 or so clones, with 85% found just once. This sample was included in a study of blood T cell repertoires in COVID-19. With 0 bases clipped from V and 7 bases from J, the junction kept 6 bases outside the gene matches. Germline assignment: CDR1 SGHRS and CDR2 YFSETQ. The CDR3 is 15 amino acids. This clonotype was sampled from a woman aged 70 to 79 with active or convalescent COVID-19. This chain joins TRBV5-1 and TRBJ1-4, with 7 bases matching TRBD1. The specimen was peripheral blood. The CDR3 DNA sequence: TGCGCCAGCAGCTTGGACACAGGGGTTAGTGAAAAACTGTTTTTT. Translated: CASSLDTGVSEKLFF.